The 23 T cell receptor beta chains reported below all come from one sample, sequenced in a study of regulatory T cells in long-lasting Graves disease (dated by TCRdb to the early 2020s). The library was prepared using multiplex PCR. Sequencing used an Illumina HiSeq 4000. To build TCR beta libraries, CDR3 regions were amplified by Arm-PCR using iRepertoire HTBI primers. Using fastp at Q25 and MiXCR, TCRdb reprocessed the public reads and kept productive beta chains. Every entry covers one CDR3 protein and lists the most common genes and DNA from its rows. For this sample there are about 540,000 distinct CDR3 sequences; roughly 14% appear just once. The ten largest clones add up to approximately 9.3% of the sample. This sample's time point label indicates: newly diagnosed GD, antithyroid drugs for less than 3 months. For both TCR sequencing and RNA sequencing, RNA was extracted from PBMCs using TRIzol.

The same data also went into a second study, on T cells in Graves' hyperthyroidism and ophthalmopathy.

The sample consisted of peripheral blood mononuclear cells (PBMCs), taken at new diagnosis, from a patient treated with antithyroid drugs. These receptor sequences come from a man aged 25 to 40 with Graves disease. Donor details come from another sample of the same person, matched by shared clones.

This clonotype has ten or more counts. This chain links TRBV5-1 with TRBJ2-7; 11 nucleotides align to TRBD1. With 4 bases clipped from V and 4 bases from J, the junction kept 7 bases outside the gene matches. Germline lookup yields CDR1 SGHRS and CDR2 YFSETQ. The CDR3 runs to 15 residues. CDR3 region: CASSPWTGGAYEQYF. The CDR3 nucleotides read TGCGCCAGCAGCCCCTGGACAGGGGGCGCATACGAGCAGTACTTC.

As regards this clonotype: One base away lies a much larger clone, so this may be a sequencing read error. The chain couples TRBV12-3 or TRBV12-4 to TRBJ2-1; 9 bases map to TRBD1. The CDR3 totals 14 residues. The CDR3: CASSPGQGLNEQLF. The CDR3 region has the DNA TGTGCCAGCAGTCCGGGACAGGGTCTCAATGAGCAGCTCTTC.

This clonotype was detected many times. V is TRBV7-2 and J is TRBJ2-3, with TRBD2 as a possible D gene (6 bases). The CDR3 consists of 15 residues. In germline, CDR1 is SGHTA, CDR2 FQGNSA. Deletions cut 3 bases from V and 3 bases from J, with 13 bases between. CDR3 DNA sequence: TGTGCCAGCAGCTTTTACGGGAGTAGGACAGATACGCAGTATTTT. It codes for CASSFYGSRTDTQYF.

The sample holds many counts of this clonotype. This sequence joins TRBV28 and TRBJ2-4; 9 nucleotides agree with TRBD1. Per germline, CDR1 MDHEN and CDR2 SYDVKM. The V segment lost 4 bases and the J segment 6 bases; nucleotides outside the gene matches: 10. The CDR3 length is 16 residues. The CDR3 nucleotides read TGTGCCAGCAGTTCTCCGGGACAGGGTTTAGGAAACATTCAGTACTTC. This translates into CASSSPGQGLGNIQYF.

Ten or more counts support this clonotype. The V gene is TRBV12-3 or TRBV12-4, the J gene TRBJ2-3, with D perhaps matching TRBD1 or TRBD2 (5 bases each). The CDR3 is 13 residues long. Deletions cut 5 bases from V and 7 bases from J, with 13 bases between. CDR3 protein: CASSTGTQYTQYF. The CDR3 DNA follows: TGTGCCAGCAGTACCGGGACCCAATATACGCAGTATTTT.

Worth noting for this clonotype: A far larger clone is just one base off, so this is likely a read error. The chain couples TRBV5-5 to TRBJ2-1; TRBD2 matches 9 bases. The trim removed 4 bases at V and 7 bases at J, leaving 12 bases unmatched. Germline assignment: CDR1 SGHKS and CDR2 YYEKEE (reference sequence). This CDR3 region has 16 residues. CDR3 residues: CASSLTASGVGNEQFF. The CDR3 DNA follows: TGTGCCAGCAGCCTCACCGCTAGCGGGGTTGGTAATGAGCAGTTCTTC.

This clonotype has at least ten counts. The J gene is TRBJ1-1, the V gene TRBV12-3 or TRBV12-4, with D unresolved. Trimming shortened V by 3 bases and J by 1 base, and 6 bases separated the two germline ends. The CDR3 runs to 13 residues. The CDR3 region has the DNA TGTGCCAGCAGTTTTGTAGGGAACACTGAAGCTTTCTTT. Translated, it gives CASSFVGNTEAFF.

The chain carries TRBV19 and TRBJ2-7; 7 positions match TRBD2. The germline V gene has CDR1 LNHDA and CDR2 SQIVND (reference sequence). V lost 3 bases to trimming and J lost 7 bases; unmatched junction nucleotides: 12. CDR3 length: 15 residues. The DNA of the CDR3 is TGTGCCAGTAGTATGGGAGCGGGACCCTATTCGGAGCAGTACTTC. Protein: CASSMGAGPYSEQYF.

Comments on this clonotype: Since a far larger clone is one base different, this is likely a read error. The chain carries TRBV6-6 and TRBJ1-2; D not certain. Germline loops: CDR1 MNHNY, CDR2 SVGAGI (reference sequence). The CDR3 extends over 15 amino acids. With 0 bases removed from V and 7 bases from J, the gap between germline ends came to 15 bases. CDR3 in DNA: TGTGCCAGCAGTTACTCGAGTCGGGGTCTAAGTGGCTACACCTTC. Translation: CASSYSSRGLSGYTF.

This clonotype showed up just a few times. The chain uses TRBV10-3 and TRBJ2-3, with D tentatively TRBD2 (6 bases). The CDR3 is made up of 14 amino acids. Germline V gene data show CDR1 as ENHRY and CDR2 as SYGVKD. V was clipped by 4 bases and J by 3 bases, with 11 bases between them. CDR3 region: CAISVTGETDTQYF. The CDR3 DNA is TGTGCCATCAGTGTGACGGGGGAGACAGATACGCAGTATTTT.

This clonotype was seen many times. The gene calls are TRBV12-3 or TRBV12-4 and TRBJ2-7, with D possibly matching TRBD2 (7 bases). This CDR3 is built from 15 residues. The V end was cut by 9 bases, the J end by 4 bases, with 22 bases between. The DNA for the CDR3 is TGTGCCAGTGGGGGCGGGGGATTACCTCTTTACGAGCAGTACTTC. This gives the protein CASGGGGLPLYEQYF.

Note on this clonotype: It is likely a read error, because the conserved phenylalanine at the end of the CDR3 is missing. The V call is TRBV11-2, the J call TRBJ2-2; 7 bases are a match to TRBD2. V dropped 2 bases and J dropped 7; count of bases not matched to a gene: 10. The CDR3 extends over 16 amino acids. Per the germline V gene, CDR1 is SGHAT and CDR2 is FQNNGV. CDR3 DNA sequence: TGTGCCAGCAGCTTAAATCGAGGGAGGGCCTTCGGGGAGCTGTTTGTT. Its translation is CASSLNRGRAFGELFV.

This clonotype was observed at least ten times. The rearrangement joins TRBV30 to TRBJ1-2; D is uncertain. Germline assignment: CDR1 GTSNPN and CDR2 SVGIG (reference sequence). This CDR3 contains 13 residues. Trimming took off 0 bases at V and 3 bases at J, with 8 bases between the two ends. The CDR3 loop is CAWSVLGDYGYTF. The DNA for the CDR3 is TGTGCCTGGAGTGTACTCGGGGACTATGGCTACACCTTC. Full variable domain (remainder filled in from reference TRBV30 and TRBJ1-2): SQTIHQWPATLVQPVGSPLSLECTVEGTSNPNLYWYRQAAGRGLQLLFYSVGIGQISSEVPQNLSASRPQDRQFILSSKKLLLSDSGFYLCAWSVLGDYGYTFGSGTRLTVV.

The table lists this clonotype with a few counts. The chain recombines TRBV5-1 with TRBJ2-1; D not resolved. The V gene's germline CDR1 is SGHRS and CDR2 YFSETQ. The CDR3 is 14 amino acids. V lost 2 bases to trimming and J lost 0 bases, with 6 bases between them. CDR3 DNA sequence: TGCGCCAGCAGCTTCAGCGCCTCCTACAATGAGCAGTTCTTC. Its translation is CASSFSASYNEQFF.

This clonotype was seen ten or more times. The V call is TRBV7-2, the J call TRBJ2-7, with 9 bases matching TRBD2. The J segment lost 0 bases and the V segment lost 0 bases, leaving 12 bases of the junction unmatched. CDR3 length equals 19 residues. Per the germline V gene, CDR1 is SGHTA and CDR2 is FQGNSA. DNA of the CDR3: TGTGCCAGCAGCTTAGCGGGAACTAGCGGGTACACCGGCTCCTACGAGCAGTACTTC. Translated, it gives CASSLAGTSGYTGSYEQYF. Full variable domain (missing parts from reference TRBV7-2 and TRBJ2-7): GAGVSQSPSNKVTEKGKDVELRCDPISGHTALYWYRQSLGQGLEFLIYFQGNSAPDKSGLPSDRFSAERTGGSVSTLTIQRTQQEDSAVYLCASSLAGTSGYTGSYEQYFGPGTRLTVT.

In this sample, this clonotype turned up many times. The chain joins TRBV11-2 to TRBJ1-1; D remains unclear. CDR1 and CDR2 (germline): SGHAT, FQNNGV. The CDR3 contains 13 residues. V lost 7 bases to trimming and J lost 0 bases, with 9 bases between them. CDR3 in amino acids: CASTPWVNTEAFF. The CDR3 nucleotides read TGTGCCAGCACACCGTGGGTGAACACTGAAGCTTTCTTT. Variable domain in full (rest from reference TRBV11-2 and TRBJ1-1): EAGVAQSPRYKIIEKRQSVAFWCNPISGHATLYWYQQILGQGPKLLIQFQNNGVVDDSQLPKDRFSAERLKGVDSTLKIQPAKLEDSAVYLCASTPWVNTEAFFGQGTRLTVV.

At least ten counts were recorded for this clonotype. The rearrangement joins TRBV7-9 to TRBJ2-3; 7 nucleotides agree with TRBD2. The trim removed 6 bases at V and 3 bases at J, leaving 15 bases unmatched. The germline gives CDR1 SEHNR, CDR2 FQNEAQ (reference sequence). This CDR3 has 17 residues. CDR3 in amino acids: CASRPKPGLSKTDTQYF. The CDR3 bases are TGTGCCAGCAGACCAAAGCCGGGACTATCAAAAACAGATACGCAGTATTTT.

This clonotype was detected a few times. This rearrangement joins TRBV9 to TRBJ2-3; D unresolved. The CDR3 has 15 residues. CDR1 and CDR2 from the germline V gene are SGDLS and YYNGEE. V was clipped by 3 bases and J by 4 bases, with 15 bases between them. Written as DNA, the CDR3 is TGTGCCAGCAGCGCCAAGCCGACGGGTTCAGATACGCAGTATTTT. Amino acid sequence: CASSAKPTGSDTQYF.

This chain connects TRBV5-6 to TRBJ1-5, with D unresolved. This CDR3 is 14 amino acids long. Germline V gene data show CDR1 as SGHDT and CDR2 as YYEEEE. V lost 0 bases and J lost 4, with 8 bases in between. CDR3 region: CASSLGPANQPQHF. DNA of the CDR3: TGTGCCAGCAGCTTGGGCCCAGCAAATCAGCCCCAGCATTTT.

The CDR3 protein is CASSQASREWADTQYF. CDR3 coding DNA: TGTGCCAGCAGCCAAGCAAGCCGGGAGTGGGCAGATACGCAGTATTTT. This chain links TRBV14 with TRBJ2-3, with D perhaps TRBD2 (6 bases). The CDR3 is 16 amino acids. Trimming cost V 1 base and J 4 bases, with 15 bases left between them. Germline values: CDR1 SGHDN, CDR2 FVKESK.

This clonotype has at least ten counts. This chain links TRBV27 with TRBJ1-1; weak D call: TRBD1 (5 bases). V was shortened by 0 bases and J by 2 bases, with 10 bases between the two germline ends. The CDR3 has 15 amino acids. Germline V gene data show CDR1 as MNHEY and CDR2 as SMNVEV (reference sequence). The CDR3 DNA is TGTGCCAGCAGTTTATCTCGGGGGGGTAACACTGAAGCTTTCTTT. Residues: CASSLSRGGNTEAFF.

In this sample, this clonotype turned up many times. The CDR3 loop is CATRGNGLNTEAFF. CDR3 nucleotides: TGTGCCACCAGGGGGAACGGCTTGAACACTGAAGCTTTCTTT. The V gene is TRBV24-1, the J gene TRBJ1-1, with D unclear. The V and J ends lost 7 bases and 0 bases respectively, with 11 bases between them. This CDR3 spans 14 amino acids. Germline CDR1 is KGHDR and CDR2 is SFDVKD.

The sample holds many counts of this clonotype. This chain uses TRBV27 with TRBJ2-5; D call uncertain. Germline loops: CDR1 MNHEY, CDR2 SMNVEV (reference sequence). V was shortened by 2 bases and J by 1 base, with 11 bases between the two germline ends. CDR3 size: 15 residues. The CDR3 sequence is CASSLDWNAQETQYF. CDR3 in DNA: TGTGCCAGCAGTTTAGACTGGAATGCCCAAGAGACCCAGTACTTC.